The present T cell receptor (beta chain) was sequenced within a study of cytomegalovirus exposure and HLA in healthy donors. Whole-study findings and limits: The authors later found TCR association rates varying by HLA locus, with DRB1 most and HLA-C fewest. An assumption of roughly uniform sequencing depth across donors underlay the presence/absence analyses. Rarity marked most TCR sequences, yet some public TCRs occurred in many donors.

The J segment lost 0 bases and the V segment lost 3 bases, leaving 4 bases of the junction unmatched. The CDR3 length is 15 residues. Germline-derived CDR1 and CDR2 are SNHLY and FYNNEI. It was with 60 Vbeta and 13 Jbeta primers that the PCR ran. Sequencing used immunoSEQ multiplex PCR; TCRdb keeps in-frame clones, though not all of them. Of 95,000 to 110,000 clones detected, around two thirds appear once; the ten largest clones hold roughly 3.5%. This clone was picked up a small number of times. As yet, its antigen is unknown. The sequence derives from a woman in her fifties or sixties in good health and CMV-seronegative. Sequencing was done on a sample of PBMCs. The rearrangement links TRBV2 to TRBJ1-2; 7 bases align to TRBD1. Here the CDR3 reads CASSDSDRANYGYTF. The CDR3 bases are TGTGCCAGCAGTGACTCTGACAGGGCTAACTATGGCTACACCTTC.